This T cell receptor (beta chain) emerged from a study of T cell repertoires in cytomegalovirus infection. Trimming removed 0 bases from V and 8 bases from J, with 13 bases in between. Germline V CDR1 and CDR2: MNHEY, SMNVEV (reference sequence). This CDR3 contains 15 residues. Of note for this clonotype: Its antigen is still unknown.

TCRdb ran MiXCR on the reads and lists one entry per CDR3 protein. The top ten clones hold over 13% of a sample with approximately 990,000 distinct CDR3 sequences, about a third of them seen once. Sequencing was performed on cultured CD8+ T cells from PBMCs, taken from culture after CMV antigen stimulation. This receptor was obtained from a human donor in good health (CMV status not recorded). Some clones in this sample may be carry-over from other donors' samples. This chain joins TRBV27 and TRBJ1-4; D unresolved. This chain's CDR3 is CASSLSREGREKLFF. As DNA, the CDR3 is TGTGCCAGCAGTTTATCGAGGGAGGGCCGCGAAAAACTGTTTTTT.